Here is one TCR beta chain with its context. Its target is unknown. CDR3 length: 14 amino acids. Germline lookup yields CDR1 KGHSH and CDR2 LQKENI. The ends were cut back, 3 bases at V and 3 bases at J, with 12 bases in the middle. The sample belongs to a study of cytomegalovirus exposure and HLA in healthy donors. General observations from the study: In a later analysis, donors in an Asian-associated ancestry cluster reportedly had fewer N-insertions in productive TCRs than the cohort mean. Roughly even sequencing depth across donors was the assumption behind the presence/absence analyses.

PCR used 60 Vbeta primers and 13 Jbeta primers. Generated by immunoSEQ multiplex PCR, the TCRdb table keeps only in-frame clones and is missing some. The repertoire includes roughly 60,000 clones, roughly 80% of them detected once, and approximately 3.4% sits in the top ten. This TCR was sampled from a woman aged 40 to 55 in good health and CMV-seropositive. The genes are TRBV18 and TRBJ2-7, with D possibly TRBD1 on 5 matching bases. The sample consisted of PBMCs. The CDR3: CASSPGQERYEQYF. The CDR3 bases are TGTGCCAGCTCACCGGGGCAGGAGCGCTACGAGCAGTACTTC.